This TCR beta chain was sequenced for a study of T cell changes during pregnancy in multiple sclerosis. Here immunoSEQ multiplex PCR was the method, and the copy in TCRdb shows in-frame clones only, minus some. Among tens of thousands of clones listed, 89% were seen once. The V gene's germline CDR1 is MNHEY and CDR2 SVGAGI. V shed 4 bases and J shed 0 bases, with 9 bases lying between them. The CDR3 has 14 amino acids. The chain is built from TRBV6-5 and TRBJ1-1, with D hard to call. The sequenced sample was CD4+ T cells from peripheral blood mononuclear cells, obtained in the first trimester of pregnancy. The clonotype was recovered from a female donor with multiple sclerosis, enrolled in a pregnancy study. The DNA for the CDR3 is TGTGCCAGCAGTTCATATCCGGTGAACACTGAAGCTTTCTTT. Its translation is CASSSYPVNTEAFF.